One sample yielded the 27 T cell receptor beta chains listed below, sequenced in a study of T-cell reconstitution after alpha-beta-depleted transplantation in children. Unique molecular identifiers were incorporated when the TCRbeta library was constructed. TCRdb reanalysed the PCR reads using MiXCR and keeps one entry per CDR3 protein. The sample lists some 490,000 distinct CDR3 sequences, about 12% occurring once. The material was PBMCs from the stem cell graft donor, obtained from the stem cell graft. These receptors were taken from a human donor who donated a stem cell graft to a child with combined immunodeficiency.

This clonotype was counted at least ten times. The chain has TRBV12-3 or TRBV12-4 and TRBJ2-5; D possibly corresponds to TRBD2 (6 bases). V was cut by 6 bases and J by 5 bases, with 13 bases left in between. The CDR3 contains 13 residues. This CDR3 reads CASSRTSYETQYF. Here the CDR3 DNA reads TGTGCCAGCAGCCGAACTAGCTATGAGACCCAGTACTTC.

This clonotype has a count of ten or more. The V call is TRBV12-3 or TRBV12-4, the J call TRBJ2-1, with D uncertain. V was pared by 7 bases and J by 6 bases, with 7 bases between. The CDR3 is 11 residues long. The CDR3 region is CASTKGNEQFF. The CDR3 DNA sequence: TGTGCCAGCACCAAAGGCAATGAGCAGTTCTTC.

V usage is TRBV29-1 and J usage is TRBJ2-5; 7 bases fit TRBD1. This CDR3 is 13 amino acids long. V was clipped by 6 bases and J by 2 bases; unmatched bases: 6. CDR1 SQVTM and CDR2 ANQGSEA come from the germline V gene. The CDR3 here is CSVAPGQQETQYF. The CDR3 nucleotides are TGCAGCGTGGCCCCGGGACAGCAAGAGACCCAGTACTTC.

The chain employs TRBV11-2 and TRBJ2-3; possibly TRBD2 for D (6 bases). V gave up 2 bases and J gave up 2 bases, with 11 bases separating them. This CDR3 region has 15 residues. Germline CDR1 SGHAT, CDR2 FQNNGV. The CDR3 is CASSLKGLPTDTQYF. The DNA for the CDR3 is TGTGCCAGCAGCTTAAAGGGACTCCCCACAGATACGCAGTATTTT. The variable domain in full, completed from reference TRBV11-2 and TRBJ2-3, reads EAGVAQSPRYKIIEKRQSVAFWCNPISGHATLYWYQQILGQGPKLLIQFQNNGVVDDSQLPKDRFSAERLKGVDSTLKIQPAKLEDSAVYLCASSLKGLPTDTQYFGPGTRLTVL.

The sample holds a few counts of this clonotype. The chain joins TRBV5-5 to TRBJ1-2; a weak D match, TRBD1 (6 bases). Germline-derived CDR1 and CDR2 are SGHKS and YYEKEE (reference sequence). The germline V and J ends were trimmed by 4 bases and 9 bases, with 19 bases remaining between them. CDR3 length: 14 residues. This CDR3 reads CASSPTGEGGSYTF. As DNA, the CDR3 is TGTGCCAGCAGCCCGACAGGAGAGGGAGGTAGCTACACCTTC. Full variable domain (rest looked up from reference TRBV5-5 and TRBJ1-2): DAGVTQSPTHLIKTRGQQVTLRCSPISGHKSVSWYQQVLGQGPQFIFQYYEKEERGRGNFPDRFSARQFPNYSSELNVNALLLGDSALYLCASSPTGEGGSYTFGSGTRLTVV.

J is TRBJ2-3 and V is TRBV3-1; the D is unclear. Germline V CDR1 and CDR2: LGHDT, YNNKEL (reference sequence). CDR3 size: 15 residues. V was cut by 1 base and J by 8 bases, with 16 bases left in between. CDR3 in DNA: TGTGCCAGCAGCCAAGGGCACCCCCTCACGGGTACGCAGTATTTT. Translated: CASSQGHPLTGTQYF.

There are a few counts of this clonotype. CDR3 coding DNA: TGCAGCGTTGAAGATGGGGAGGGGACTGAAGCTTTCTTT. The encoded protein is CSVEDGEGTEAFF. The chain recombines TRBV29-1 with TRBJ1-1, with a tentative D call TRBD1 (5 bases). The CDR3 has 13 amino acids. V lost 0 bases, J lost 5 bases, and 10 bases lay in between. CDR1 is SQVTM and CDR2 is ANQGSEA in the germline V gene.

This clonotype has just a few counts. J is TRBJ2-7 and V is TRBV5-6; D remains ambiguous. This CDR3 region has 14 residues. V shed 0 bases and J shed 6 bases, with 13 bases lying between them. CDR1 is SGHDT and CDR2 is YYEEEE in the germline V gene. The CDR3 DNA reads TGTGCCAGCAGCTTGGCTGGAAGAGCCCGCGAGCAGTACTTC. This codes for CASSLAGRAREQYF.

CDR3 sequence reads: CAINGGGSTDTQYF. CDR3 in DNA: TGTGCCATAAACGGAGGCGGGAGCACAGATACGCAGTATTTT. The V call is TRBV10-3, the J call TRBJ2-3; TRBD2 is a possible D gene (5 bases). V lost 9 bases, J lost 0 bases, and 13 bases lay in between. The V gene's germline CDR1 is ENHRY and CDR2 SYGVKD. The CDR3 totals 14 residues.

This clonotype was observed a few times. J is TRBJ1-1 and V is TRBV11-1, with 12 bases matching TRBD1. Looked up from germline, CDR1 is SGHAT and CDR2 is FQDESV (reference sequence). Germline trimming cut 4 bases from V and 0 bases from J; bases unmatched to any gene: 9. The CDR3 totals 18 residues. The chain's CDR3 is CASSSIPGQGAVNTEAFF. CDR3 in DNA: TGTGCCAGCAGCTCGATTCCGGGACAGGGGGCAGTGAACACTGAAGCTTTCTTT. Full variable domain (remainder filled in from reference TRBV11-1 and TRBJ1-1): EAEVAQSPRYKITEKSQAVAFWCDPISGHATLYWYRQILGQGPELLVQFQDESVVDDSQLPKDRFSAERLKGVDSTLKIQPAELGDSAMYLCASSSIPGQGAVNTEAFFGQGTRLTVV.

This clonotype was seen many times. The chain recombines TRBV7-2 with TRBJ2-3; D not certain. The CDR3 loop spans 15 amino acids. V lost 5 bases and J lost 2, with 14 bases in between. The germline V gene has CDR1 SGHTA and CDR2 FQGNSA. The CDR3 is CASSAEIRSTDTQYF. The DNA for the CDR3 is TGTGCCAGCAGCGCCGAGATCAGATCCACAGATACGCAGTATTTT.

Many counts were recorded for this clonotype. The chain is built from TRBV12-3 or TRBV12-4 and TRBJ1-2; D might be TRBD1 (5 bases). The length of the CDR3 is 16 residues. Trimming pared 5 bases from V and 6 bases from J, leaving 22 bases between. As DNA, the CDR3 is TGTGCCAGCAGTCAACTCTGGTCGGGGGGGTCGAATGGCTACACCTTC. Translated: CASSQLWSGGSNGYTF.

The gene calls are TRBV4-3 and TRBJ2-3; no reliable D call. The CDR3 consists of 15 residues. Germline V gene data show CDR1 as LGHNA and CDR2 as YSLEER. Trimming took 0 bases from V and 4 from J, leaving 11 bases between them. The CDR3 nucleotides are TGCGCCAGCAGCCAAGATTGGGCAGGCGCAGATACGCAGTATTTT. Protein sequence: CASSQDWAGADTQYF.

This clonotype has just a few counts. The gene calls are TRBV5-1 and TRBJ1-3, with unresolved D. V was trimmed by 4 bases and J by 2 bases, leaving 13 bases between them. The CDR3 covers 15 residues. The germline CDR1 and CDR2 sequences are SGHRS and YFSETQ. The CDR3 is CASSPVSGTGNTIYF. The CDR3 bases are TGCGCCAGCAGCCCAGTTTCTGGGACTGGAAACACCATATATTTT.

Many counts were recorded for this clonotype. CDR3 in amino acids: CSARDYSGNTIYF. CDR3 nucleotides: TGCAGTGCTAGAGACTACTCCGGAAACACCATATATTTT. This chain joins TRBV20-1 and TRBJ1-3; D uncertain. V was clipped by 0 bases and J by 4 bases, with 7 bases between them. Germline lookup yields CDR1 DFQATT and CDR2 SNEGSKA (reference sequence). The CDR3 is made up of 13 amino acids.

This clonotype was recorded at least ten times. CDR3 DNA sequence: TGCAGTGCTAGGGGACCCACGGGGATACCCGGGGAGCTGTTTTTT. It translates to CSARGPTGIPGELFF. The J gene is TRBJ2-2, the V gene TRBV20-1; tentatively, D is TRBD1 or TRBD2 (5 bases each). Germline V CDR1 and CDR2: DFQATT, SNEGSKA (reference sequence). V lost 3 bases and J lost 6, with 17 bases in between. The CDR3 is 15 residues long.

The CDR3 region has the DNA TGCGCCAGCAGCCAAGATGGGCTAGCGGGGGGGCCTGAAACAGATACGCAGTATTTT. Its translation is CASSQDGLAGGPETDTQYF. V gene TRBV4-3 combines with J gene TRBJ2-3, with 12 bases matching TRBD2. Germline lookup yields CDR1 LGHNA and CDR2 YSLEER. V shed 0 bases, J shed 3 bases, and the junction held 10 bases outside the gene matches. The CDR3 has 19 amino acids.

This clonotype has more than one count but fewer than ten. The chain carries TRBV12-3 or TRBV12-4 and TRBJ2-5, with D perhaps assigned TRBD1 or TRBD2 (6 bases each). Trimming removed 4 bases from V and 3 bases from J, with 18 bases in between. This CDR3 is built from 16 residues. The CDR3 here is CASSSSGAYKKETQYF. The CDR3 coding sequence is TGTGCCAGCAGTTCCTCGGGGGCCTATAAGAAAGAGACCCAGTACTTC.

CDR3 sequence reads: CASSQLAGGPDTQYF. In nucleotides, the CDR3 is TGTGCCAGCTCGCAACTAGCGGGAGGACCAGATACGCAGTATTTT. The J gene is TRBJ2-3, the V gene TRBV18; 12 bases align to TRBD2. CDR1 is KGHSH, CDR2 LQKENI, per germline. J gave up 4 bases and V 6 bases, and 5 bases lay outside the gene matches. The CDR3 is made up of 15 amino acids.

This clonotype was observed a handful of times. The chain links TRBV12-3 or TRBV12-4 to TRBJ2-6; 8 bases match TRBD1. This CDR3 has 16 residues. V was pared by 8 bases and J by 2 bases, with 8 bases of the junction left unmatched. In DNA, the CDR3 is TGTGCCAGCGGACAGGGCCCACAGGCTGGGGCCAACGTCCTGACTTTC. It yields the protein CASGQGPQAGANVLTF.

The genes are TRBV7-9 and TRBJ2-2; D is unresolved. CDR3 length: 14 residues. From germline, CDR1 is SEHNR and CDR2 FQNEAQ (reference sequence). Trimming removed 5 bases from V and 4 bases from J, with 11 bases in between. In nucleotides, the CDR3 is TGTGCCAGCAGCCTTTGGGTCGCCACCGGGGAGCTGTTTTTT. It specifies CASSLWVATGELFF.

At least ten counts were recorded for this clonotype. The chain has TRBV20-1 and TRBJ1-4, with D possibly being TRBD1 (6 bases). Germline CDR1 and CDR2: DFQATT and SNEGSKA (reference sequence). The CDR3 is 13 residues long. Trimming left V 1 base short and J 8 bases short, with 11 bases between. Here the CDR3 reads CSARATGWEKLFF. The DNA for the CDR3 is TGCAGTGCTAGAGCGACAGGATGGGAAAAACTGTTTTTT.

This chain uses TRBV7-6 with TRBJ2-1; 8 bases map to TRBD2. The trim removed 0 bases at V and 2 bases at J, leaving 12 bases unmatched. This CDR3 spans 19 amino acids. From germline, CDR1 is SGHVS and CDR2 FNYEAQ. In DNA, the CDR3 is TGTGCCAGCAGCTTAGCGCTTTGGGCTAGCGGGTCCCCCTACAATGAGCAGTTCTTC. It encodes CASSLALWASGSPYNEQFF. Full variable domain (outside the CDR3, taken from reference TRBV7-6 and TRBJ2-1): GAGVSQSPRYKVTKRGQDVALRCDPISGHVSLYWYRQALGQGPEFLTYFNYEAQQDKSGLPNDRFSAERPEGSISTLTIQRTEQRDSAMYRCASSLALWASGSPYNEQFFGPGTRLTVL.

This clonotype came up many times. The V gene is TRBV15, the J gene TRBJ2-5; D unresolved. The CDR3 runs to 13 residues. Germline V CDR1 and CDR2: LNHNV, YYDKDF (reference sequence). The V end was cut by 0 bases, the J end by 4 bases, with 6 bases between. The CDR3 nucleotides are TGTGCCACCAGCAGAGATCGAGGAGAGACCCAGTACTTC. As protein: CATSRDRGETQYF.

The rearrangement joins TRBV6-6 to TRBJ1-2, with 9 bases matching TRBD1. Germline V gene lookup returns CDR1 MNHNY and CDR2 SVGAGI (reference sequence). The V segment lost 7 bases and the J segment 4 bases; nucleotides outside the gene matches: 4. The CDR3 totals 13 residues. CDR3 in amino acids: CASNDRGSYGYTF. For the CDR3, the DNA is TGTGCCAGCAACGACAGGGGGTCCTATGGCTACACCTTC.

The chain carries TRBV10-3 and TRBJ2-3, with 16 positions matching TRBD2. Germline assignment: CDR1 ENHRY and CDR2 SYGVKD. V lost 5 bases, J lost 0 bases, and 5 bases stayed unmatched. The CDR3 sequence is 18 residues long. CDR3: CAISSWGLAGGSTDTQYF. CDR3 bases: TGTGCCATCAGTTCGTGGGGACTAGCGGGGGGGAGCACAGATACGCAGTATTTT.

The sample holds many counts of this clonotype. The chain recombines TRBV12-3 or TRBV12-4 with TRBJ1-2, with a tentative D call TRBD1 (6 bases). V was trimmed by 4 bases and J by 3 bases, leaving 12 bases between them. The CDR3 has 14 residues. The CDR3 reads CASSSDSIYYGYTF. The CDR3 region has the DNA TGTGCCAGCAGTTCGGACAGTATATACTATGGCTACACCTTC.